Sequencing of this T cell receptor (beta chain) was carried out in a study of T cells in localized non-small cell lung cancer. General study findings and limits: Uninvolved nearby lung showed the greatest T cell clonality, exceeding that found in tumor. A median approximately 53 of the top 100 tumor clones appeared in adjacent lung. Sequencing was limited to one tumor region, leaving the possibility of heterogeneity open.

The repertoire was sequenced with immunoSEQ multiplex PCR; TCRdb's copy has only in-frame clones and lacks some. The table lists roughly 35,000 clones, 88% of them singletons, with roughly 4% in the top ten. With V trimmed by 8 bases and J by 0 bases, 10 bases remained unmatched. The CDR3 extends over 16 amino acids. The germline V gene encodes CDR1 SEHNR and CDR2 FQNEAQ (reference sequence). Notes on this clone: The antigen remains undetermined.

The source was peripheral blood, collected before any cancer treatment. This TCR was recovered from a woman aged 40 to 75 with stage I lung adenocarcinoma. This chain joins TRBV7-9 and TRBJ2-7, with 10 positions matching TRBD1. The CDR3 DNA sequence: TGTGCCAGCGCGACCCGGGACAGGGGTTACTCCTACGAGCAGTACTTC. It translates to CASATRDRGYSYEQYF. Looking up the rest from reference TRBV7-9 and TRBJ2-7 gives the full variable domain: DTGVSQNPRHKITKRGQNVTFRCDPISEHNRLYWYRQTLGQGPEFLTYFQNEAQLEKSRLLSDRFSAERPKGSFSTLEIQRTEQGDSAMYLCASATRDRGYSYEQYFGPGTRLTVT.